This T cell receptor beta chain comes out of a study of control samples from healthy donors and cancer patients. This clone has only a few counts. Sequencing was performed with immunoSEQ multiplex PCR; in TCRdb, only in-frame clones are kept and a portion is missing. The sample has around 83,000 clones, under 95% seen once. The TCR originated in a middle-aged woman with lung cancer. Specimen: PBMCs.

As DNA, the CDR3 is TGTGCCAGCATGGAGGGGGTTGAAGGTCGAAAACTGTTTTTT. It codes for CASMEGVEGRKLFF. V usage is TRBV2 and J usage is TRBJ1-4; tentatively, D is TRBD1 (6 bases). There are 14 residues in the CDR3. The ends were cut back, 7 bases at V and 10 bases at J, with 19 bases in the middle. CDR1 and CDR2 from the germline V gene are SNHLY and FYNNEI.